The 12 T cell receptor beta chains listed next were all sequenced from one sample in a study of cytomegalovirus exposure and HLA in healthy donors. The PCR ran on 60 Vbeta and 13 Jbeta primers. The data were produced by immunoSEQ multiplex PCR, yet TCRdb's version contains in-frame clones alone and is incomplete. Its table records fewer than 85,000 clones. Sequences were obtained from PBMCs. These receptors all stem from a man aged 25-40 years in good health and CMV-seronegative.

This chain links TRBV6-5 with TRBJ1-5, with a possible D match to TRBD1 (6 bases). Trimming left V 0 bases short and J 1 base short, with 7 bases between. The CDR3 loop spans 15 amino acids. Germline-derived CDR1 and CDR2 are MNHEY and SVGAGI. CDR3 coding DNA: TGTGCCAGCAGTTACTCGGGGGCGAGCAATCAGCCCCAGCATTTT. Amino acid sequence: CASSYSGASNQPQHF.

The chain combines TRBV5-6 with TRBJ1-1, with 8 nucleotides matching TRBD1. In germline, CDR1 is SGHDT, CDR2 YYEEEE. V was pared by 3 bases and J by 7 bases, with 11 bases of the junction left unmatched. This CDR3 has 15 residues. The CDR3 coding sequence is TGTGCCAGCAGCTCGGGACAGGCCCTCTTTGGTGAAGCTTTCTTT. Residues: CASSSGQALFGEAFF.

This chain connects TRBV11-3 to TRBJ2-1; TRBD2 agrees at 8 bases. The germline V gene has CDR1 SGHNT and CDR2 YENEEA. J gave up 3 bases and V 4 bases, and 11 bases lay outside the gene matches. The CDR3 consists of 17 residues. The CDR3 sequence: CASSSTPTSGYYNEQFF. The CDR3 DNA is TGTGCCAGCAGCTCCACCCCCACTAGCGGATACTACAATGAGCAGTTCTTC.

CDR3 amino acids: CASSLRGGTGGLGEQYF. CDR3 bases: TGTGCCAGCAGCCTCCGAGGCGGGACGGGGGGGCTAGGGGAGCAGTACTTC. J is TRBJ2-7 and V is TRBV9, with 8 bases lining up with TRBD2. The V segment lost 4 bases and the J segment 7 bases; nucleotides outside the gene matches: 19. There are 17 residues in the CDR3. The germline V gene has CDR1 SGDLS and CDR2 YYNGEE. The full variable domain, in which reference TRBV9 and TRBJ2-7 provide the parts outside the CDR3, is DSGVTQTPKHLITATGQRVTLRCSPRSGDLSVYWYQQSLDQGLQFLIQYYNGEERAKGNILERFSAQQFPDLHSELNLSSLELGDSALYFCASSLRGGTGGLGEQYFGPGTRLTVT.

The chain carries TRBV30 and TRBJ2-5; TRBD1 is a possible D gene (5 bases). Germline CDR1 reads GTSNPN; CDR2 reads SVGIG (reference sequence). V was pared by 4 bases and J by 10 bases, with 19 bases between. CDR3 size: 13 residues. As DNA, the CDR3 is TGTGCCTGGACAACAGGCTCGAACAACCTCCAGTACTTC. This translates into CAWTTGSNNLQYF.

The J gene is TRBJ1-1, the V gene TRBV2; TRBD1 might be the D (6 bases). The CDR3 runs 14 residues. Germline lookup yields CDR1 SNHLY and CDR2 FYNNEI. Trimming shortened V by 6 bases and J by 6 bases, and 17 bases separated the two germline ends. CDR3 nucleotide sequence: TGTGCCAGCAGACCGATACAGGGAGCATCTGAAGCTTTCTTT. As protein: CASRPIQGASEAFF. The full variable domain, with the rest looked up from reference TRBV2 and TRBJ1-1, is EPEVTQTPSHQVTQMGQEVILRCVPISNHLYFYWYRQILGQKVEFLVSFYNNEISEKSEIFDDQFSVERPDGSNFTLKIRSTKLEDSAMYFCASRPIQGASEAFFGQGTRLTVV.

V and J are TRBV30 and TRBJ2-7; no clear D gene. This CDR3 is 14 amino acids long. V was cut by 3 bases and J by 0 bases, with 12 bases left in between. Germline V CDR1 and CDR2: GTSNPN, SVGIG (reference sequence). CDR3 coding DNA: TGTGCCTGGAGGAAACGGTCGAGCTCCTACGAGCAGTACTTC. This gives the protein CAWRKRSSSYEQYF.

The chain joins TRBV6-5 to TRBJ1-6; no clear D gene. The CDR3 loop spans 15 amino acids. The V gene's germline CDR1 is MNHEY and CDR2 SVGAGI. The V end was cut by 4 bases, the J end by 7 bases, with 14 bases between. Here the CDR3 DNA reads TGTGCCAGCAGTTTCATAAGGAGCCTCAATTCACCCCTCCACTTT. Its translation is CASSFIRSLNSPLHF.

The gene calls are TRBV29-1 and TRBJ2-3; the D gene is possibly TRBD2 (6 bases). CDR3 length equals 12 residues. Germline CDR1 SQVTM, CDR2 ANQGSEA. V lost 5 bases and J lost 5, with 11 bases in between. This chain's CDR3 is CSVSPEGDTQYF. CDR3 coding DNA: TGCAGCGTTTCCCCGGAGGGAGATACGCAGTATTTT.

This sequence joins TRBV5-4 and TRBJ2-5; D may be TRBD2 (7 bases). The germline V and J ends were trimmed by 1 base and 4 bases, with 14 bases remaining between them. This CDR3 contains 15 residues. CDR1 is SGHNT, CDR2 YYREEE, per germline (reference sequence). The CDR3 protein is CASSLFSGGLETQYF. DNA of the CDR3: TGTGCCAGCAGCTTGTTTTCGGGGGGCTTAGAGACCCAGTACTTC. The full variable domain, with the rest looked up from reference TRBV5-4 and TRBJ2-5, is ETGVTQSPTHLIKTRGQQVTLRCSSQSGHNTVSWYQQALGQGPQFIFQYYREEENGRGNFPPRFSGLQFPNYSSELNVNALELDDSALYLCASSLFSGGLETQYFGPGTRLLVL.

This CDR3 is CASGFEDRFYEQYF. Written as DNA, the CDR3 is TGTGCTAGTGGTTTCGAAGACAGGTTCTACGAGCAGTACTTC. V usage is TRBV12-5 and J usage is TRBJ2-7, with D maybe TRBD1 (6 bases). V lost 3 bases and J 3 bases, leaving 12 bases between the germline ends. Germline V gene sequence: CDR1 LGHNT, CDR2 FRNRAP. There are 14 residues in the CDR3.

V and J are TRBV10-2 and TRBJ1-5; 7 bases align to TRBD1. From germline, CDR1 is WSHSY and CDR2 SAAADI. The CDR3 sequence is 15 residues long. V shed 6 bases, J shed 0 bases, and the junction held 5 bases outside the gene matches. The CDR3 is CASRKTGYSNQPQHF. The CDR3 bases are TGCGCCAGCAGAAAGACAGGGTATAGCAATCAGCCCCAGCATTTT.